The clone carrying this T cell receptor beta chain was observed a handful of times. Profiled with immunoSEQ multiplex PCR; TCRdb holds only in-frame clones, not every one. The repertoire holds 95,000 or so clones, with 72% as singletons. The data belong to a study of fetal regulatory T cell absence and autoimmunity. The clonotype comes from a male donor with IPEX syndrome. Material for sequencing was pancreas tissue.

The CDR3 bases are TGCGCCAGCAGCTTGGTCAGGGGGCATGGCTACACCTTC. Its translation is CASSLVRGHGYTF. This rearrangement joins TRBV5-1 to TRBJ1-2; TRBD1 aligns across 8 bases. After removal of 0 bases from V and 6 bases from J, the junction contained 1 base not matched to a gene. Germline V lookup: CDR1 SGHRS, CDR2 YFSETQ. This CDR3 comprises 13 residues.